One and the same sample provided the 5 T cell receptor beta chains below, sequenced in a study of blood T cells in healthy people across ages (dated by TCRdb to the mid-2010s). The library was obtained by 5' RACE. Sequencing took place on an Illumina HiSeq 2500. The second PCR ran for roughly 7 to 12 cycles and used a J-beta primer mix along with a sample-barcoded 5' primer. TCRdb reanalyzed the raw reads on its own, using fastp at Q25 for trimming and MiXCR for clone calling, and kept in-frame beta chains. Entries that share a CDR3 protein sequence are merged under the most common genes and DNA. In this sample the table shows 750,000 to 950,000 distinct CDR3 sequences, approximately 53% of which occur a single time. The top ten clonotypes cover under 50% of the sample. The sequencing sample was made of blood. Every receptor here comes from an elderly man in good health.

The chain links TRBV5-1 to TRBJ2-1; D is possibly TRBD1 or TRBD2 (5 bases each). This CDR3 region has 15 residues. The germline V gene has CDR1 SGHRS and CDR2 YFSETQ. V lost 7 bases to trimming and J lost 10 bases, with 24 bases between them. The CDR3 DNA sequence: TGCGCCAGCGTACTCATGGGGGACCCCAAATTAGAGCAGTTCTTC. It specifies CASVLMGDPKLEQFF.

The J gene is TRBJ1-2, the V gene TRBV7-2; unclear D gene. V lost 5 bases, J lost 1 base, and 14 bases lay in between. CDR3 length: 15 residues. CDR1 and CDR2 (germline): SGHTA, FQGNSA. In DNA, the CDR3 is TGTGCCAGCAGCCCCTGGGCAGATAATAACTATGGCTACACCTTC. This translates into CASSPWADNNYGYTF.

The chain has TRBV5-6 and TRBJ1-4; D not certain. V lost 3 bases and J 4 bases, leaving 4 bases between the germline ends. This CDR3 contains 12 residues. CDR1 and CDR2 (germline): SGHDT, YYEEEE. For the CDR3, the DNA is TGTGCCAGCAGCTCACTTAATGAAAAACTGTTTTTT. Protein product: CASSSLNEKLFF.

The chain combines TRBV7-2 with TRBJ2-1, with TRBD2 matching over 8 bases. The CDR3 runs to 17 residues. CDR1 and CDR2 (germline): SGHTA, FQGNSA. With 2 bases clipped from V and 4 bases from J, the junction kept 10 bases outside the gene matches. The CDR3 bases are TGTGCCAGCAGCTTAAGGCTAGCCGGGGGGGTATACAATGAGCAGTTCTTC. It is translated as CASSLRLAGGVYNEQFF.

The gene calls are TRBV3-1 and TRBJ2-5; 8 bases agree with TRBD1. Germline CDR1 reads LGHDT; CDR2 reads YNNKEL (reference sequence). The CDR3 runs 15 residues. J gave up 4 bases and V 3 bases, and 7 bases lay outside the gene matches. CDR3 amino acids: CASSQGRGRGETQYF. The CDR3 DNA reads TGTGCCAGCAGCCAGGGCAGGGGGCGCGGAGAGACCCAGTACTTC.